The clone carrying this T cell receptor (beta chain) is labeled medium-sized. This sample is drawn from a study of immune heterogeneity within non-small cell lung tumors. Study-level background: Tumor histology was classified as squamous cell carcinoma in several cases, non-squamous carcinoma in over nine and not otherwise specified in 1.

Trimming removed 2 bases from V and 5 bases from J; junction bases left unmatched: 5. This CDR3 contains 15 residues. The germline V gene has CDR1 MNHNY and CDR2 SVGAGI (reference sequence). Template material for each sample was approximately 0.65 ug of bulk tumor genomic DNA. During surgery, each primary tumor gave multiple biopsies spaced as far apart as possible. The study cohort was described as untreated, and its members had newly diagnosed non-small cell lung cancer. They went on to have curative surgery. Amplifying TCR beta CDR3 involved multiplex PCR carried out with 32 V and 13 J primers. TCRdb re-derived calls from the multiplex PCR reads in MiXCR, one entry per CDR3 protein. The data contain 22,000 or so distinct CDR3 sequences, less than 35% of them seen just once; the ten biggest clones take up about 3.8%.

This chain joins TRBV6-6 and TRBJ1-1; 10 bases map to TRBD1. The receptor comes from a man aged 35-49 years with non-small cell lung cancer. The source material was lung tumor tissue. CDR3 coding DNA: TGTGCCAGCAGTTACGTAGGGACAGGGGTGACTGAAGCTTTCTTT. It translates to CASSYVGTGVTEAFF.